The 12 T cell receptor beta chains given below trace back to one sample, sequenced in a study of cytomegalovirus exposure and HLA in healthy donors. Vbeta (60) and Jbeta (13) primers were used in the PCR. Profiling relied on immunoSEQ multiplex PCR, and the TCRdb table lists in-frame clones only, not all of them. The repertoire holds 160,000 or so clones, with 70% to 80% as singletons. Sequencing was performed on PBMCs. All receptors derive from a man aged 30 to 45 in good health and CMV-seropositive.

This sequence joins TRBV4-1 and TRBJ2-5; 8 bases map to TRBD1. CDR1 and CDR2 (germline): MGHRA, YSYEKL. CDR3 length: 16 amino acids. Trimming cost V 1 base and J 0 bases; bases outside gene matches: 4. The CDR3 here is CASSQGTGMYQETQYF. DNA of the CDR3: TGCGCCAGCAGCCAAGGGACAGGGATGTACCAAGAGACCCAGTACTTC.

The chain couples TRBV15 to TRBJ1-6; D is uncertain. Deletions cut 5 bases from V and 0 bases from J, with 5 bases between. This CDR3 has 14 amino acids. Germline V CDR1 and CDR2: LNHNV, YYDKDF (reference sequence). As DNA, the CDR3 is TGTGCCACCAGCGGCAGCTCCTATAATTCACCCCTCCACTTT. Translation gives CATSGSSYNSPLHF.

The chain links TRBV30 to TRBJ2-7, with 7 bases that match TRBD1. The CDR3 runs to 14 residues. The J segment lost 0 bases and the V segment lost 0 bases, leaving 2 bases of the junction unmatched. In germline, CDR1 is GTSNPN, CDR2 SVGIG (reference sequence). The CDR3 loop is CAWSVGDSSYEQYF. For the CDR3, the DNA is TGTGCCTGGAGTGTAGGGGACAGCTCCTACGAGCAGTACTTC.

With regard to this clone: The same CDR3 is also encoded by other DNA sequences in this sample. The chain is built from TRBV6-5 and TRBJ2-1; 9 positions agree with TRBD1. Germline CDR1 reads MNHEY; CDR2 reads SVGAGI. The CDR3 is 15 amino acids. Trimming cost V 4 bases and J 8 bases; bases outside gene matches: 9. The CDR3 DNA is TGTGCCAGCAGTTTCGGACAGGGGAAAAGTTATGAGCAGTTCTTC. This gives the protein CASSFGQGKSYEQFF.

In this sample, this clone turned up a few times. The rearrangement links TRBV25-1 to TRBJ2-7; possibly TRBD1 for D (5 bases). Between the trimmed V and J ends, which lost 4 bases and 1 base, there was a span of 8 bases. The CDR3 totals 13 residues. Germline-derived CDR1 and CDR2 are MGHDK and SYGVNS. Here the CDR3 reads CASSVQGSYEQYF. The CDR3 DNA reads TGTGCCAGCAGTGTGCAGGGATCCTACGAGCAGTACTTC.

Here the CDR3 reads CASSHTGGQLDEQYF. The CDR3 DNA is TGCGCCAGCAGCCATACCGGAGGCCAGTTGGACGAGCAGTACTTC. The chain employs TRBV4-1 and TRBJ2-7, with D possibly matching TRBD2 (5 bases). CDR1 is MGHRA, CDR2 YSYEKL, per germline. This CDR3 has 15 amino acids. The germline V and J ends were trimmed by 3 bases and 5 bases, with 17 bases remaining between them.

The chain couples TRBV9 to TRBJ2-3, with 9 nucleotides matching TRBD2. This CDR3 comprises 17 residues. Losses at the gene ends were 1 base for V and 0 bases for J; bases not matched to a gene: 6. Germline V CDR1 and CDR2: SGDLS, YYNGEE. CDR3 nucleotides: TGTGCCAGCAGCGTAATTAGCGGGGGCTCTAGCACAGATACGCAGTATTTT. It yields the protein CASSVISGGSSTDTQYF.

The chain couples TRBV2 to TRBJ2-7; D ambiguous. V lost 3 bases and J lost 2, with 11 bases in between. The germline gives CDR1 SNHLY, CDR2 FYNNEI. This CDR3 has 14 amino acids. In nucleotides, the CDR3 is TGTGCCAGCAGTGATCGGCAGCAGGCCTACGAGCAGTACTTC. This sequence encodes CASSDRQQAYEQYF.

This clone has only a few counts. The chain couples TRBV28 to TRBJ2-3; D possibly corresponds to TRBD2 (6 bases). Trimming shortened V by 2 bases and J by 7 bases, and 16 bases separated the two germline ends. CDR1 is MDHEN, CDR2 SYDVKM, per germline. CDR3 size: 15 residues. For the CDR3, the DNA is TGTGCCAGCAGTTTAAACGGCGGGGCGGGGAATACGCAGTATTTT. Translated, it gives CASSLNGGAGNTQYF.

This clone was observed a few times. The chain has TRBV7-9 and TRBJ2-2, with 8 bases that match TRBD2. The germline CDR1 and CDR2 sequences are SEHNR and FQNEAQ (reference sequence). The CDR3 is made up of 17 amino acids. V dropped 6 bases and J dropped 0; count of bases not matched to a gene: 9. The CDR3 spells CASRPRGGGTNTGELFF. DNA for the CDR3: TGTGCCAGCAGACCACGGGGGGGAGGAACGAACACCGGGGAGCTGTTTTTT.

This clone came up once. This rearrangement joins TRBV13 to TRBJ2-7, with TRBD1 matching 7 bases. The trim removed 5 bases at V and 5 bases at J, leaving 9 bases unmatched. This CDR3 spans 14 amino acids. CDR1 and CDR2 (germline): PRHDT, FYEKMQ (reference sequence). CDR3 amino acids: CASSPRQGRDEQYF. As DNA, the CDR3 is TGTGCCAGCAGCCCGCGACAGGGCCGGGACGAGCAGTACTTC.

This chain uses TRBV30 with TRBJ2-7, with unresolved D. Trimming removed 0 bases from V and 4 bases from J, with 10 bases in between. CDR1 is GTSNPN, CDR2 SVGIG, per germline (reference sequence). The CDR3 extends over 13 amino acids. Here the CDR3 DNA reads TGTGCCTGGAGTGTAGCCCTTATGTACGAGCAGTACTTC. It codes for CAWSVALMYEQYF.